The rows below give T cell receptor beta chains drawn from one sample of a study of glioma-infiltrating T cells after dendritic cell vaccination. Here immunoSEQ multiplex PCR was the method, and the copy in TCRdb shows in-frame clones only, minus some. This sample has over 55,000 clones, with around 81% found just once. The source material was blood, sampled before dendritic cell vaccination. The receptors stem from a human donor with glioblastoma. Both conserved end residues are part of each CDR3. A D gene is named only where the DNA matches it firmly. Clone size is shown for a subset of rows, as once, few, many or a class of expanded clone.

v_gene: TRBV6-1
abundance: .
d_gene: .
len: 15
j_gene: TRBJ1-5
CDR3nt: TGTGCCAGCAGTGCACCGTCGGGGGGCAATCAGCCCCAGCATTTT
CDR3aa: CASSAPSGGNQPQHF

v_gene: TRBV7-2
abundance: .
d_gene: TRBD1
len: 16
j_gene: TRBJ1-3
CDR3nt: TGTGCCAGCAGCGCCCGACAGGGGGCAACTGGAAACACCATATATTTT
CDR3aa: CASSARQGATGNTIYF

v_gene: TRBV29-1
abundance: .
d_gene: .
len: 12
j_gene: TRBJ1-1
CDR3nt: TGCAGCGTTGGAGGGGGGGACACTGAAGCTTTCTTT
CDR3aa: CSVGGGDTEAFF

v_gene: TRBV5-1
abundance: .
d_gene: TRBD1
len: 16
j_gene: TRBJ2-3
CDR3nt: TGCGCCAGCAGCTTGGGATACAGGGGTAGCACAGATACGCAGTATTTT
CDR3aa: CASSLGYRGSTDTQYF

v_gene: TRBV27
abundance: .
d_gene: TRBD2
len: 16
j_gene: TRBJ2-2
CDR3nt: TGTGCCAGCAGACTGGGACTAGCGGGGAACACCGGGGAGCTGTTTTTT
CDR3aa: CASRLGLAGNTGELFF

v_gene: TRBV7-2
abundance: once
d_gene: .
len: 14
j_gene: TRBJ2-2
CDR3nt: TGTGCCAGCAGCTTAGCAGGGGTTGGCGGGGAGCTGTTTTTT
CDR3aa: CASSLAGVGGELFF

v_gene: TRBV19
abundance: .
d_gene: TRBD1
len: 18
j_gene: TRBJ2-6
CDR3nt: TGTGCCAGTAGTCGTATACCGGGACAGAGCTCTGGGGCCAACGTCCTGACTTTC
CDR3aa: CASSRIPGQSSGANVLTF

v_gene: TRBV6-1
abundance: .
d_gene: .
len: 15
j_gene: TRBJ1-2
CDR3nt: TGTGCCAGCAGCGGGCAGGGGCTACTTAACTATGGCTACACCTTC
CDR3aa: CASSGQGLLNYGYTF

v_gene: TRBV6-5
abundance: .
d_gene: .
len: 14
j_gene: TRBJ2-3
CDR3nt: TGTGCCAGCAGTTACTCCCGGTTGGCAGATACGCAGTATTTT
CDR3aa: CASSYSRLADTQYF

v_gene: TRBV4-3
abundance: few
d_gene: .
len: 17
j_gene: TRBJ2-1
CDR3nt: TGCGCCAGCAGCCAAGATCTTTGGCTCTCTCGTCACAATGAGCAGTTCTTC
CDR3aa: CASSQDLWLSRHNEQFF

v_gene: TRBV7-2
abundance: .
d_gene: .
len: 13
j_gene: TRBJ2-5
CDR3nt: TGTGCCAGCAGCTTAGAACGGCGAGGGACCCAGTACTTC
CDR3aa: CASSLERRGTQYF

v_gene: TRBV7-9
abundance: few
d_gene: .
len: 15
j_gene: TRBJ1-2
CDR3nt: TGTGCCAGCAGCTTACCTGCAATGGGGGGCTATGGCTACACCTTC
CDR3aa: CASSLPAMGGYGYTF

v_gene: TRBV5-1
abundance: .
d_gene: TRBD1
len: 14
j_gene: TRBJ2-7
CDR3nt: TGCGCCAGCAGTGACCGGGACAGAACCTACGAGCAGTACTTC
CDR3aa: CASSDRDRTYEQYF

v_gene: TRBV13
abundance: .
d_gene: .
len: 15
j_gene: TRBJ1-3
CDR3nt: TGTGCCAGCAGCCGTGCTCCGGGCTCTGGAAACACCATATATTTT
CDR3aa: CASSRAPGSGNTIYF

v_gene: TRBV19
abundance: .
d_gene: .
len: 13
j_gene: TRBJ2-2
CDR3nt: TGTGCCAGTGGAGGGGCCGGCACCGGGGAGCTGTTTTTT
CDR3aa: CASGGAGTGELFF

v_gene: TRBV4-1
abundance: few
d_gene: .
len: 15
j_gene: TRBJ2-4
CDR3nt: TGCGCCAGCAGCCTGACCGTGGGAGAGGGAAACATTCAGTACTTC
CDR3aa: CASSLTVGEGNIQYF

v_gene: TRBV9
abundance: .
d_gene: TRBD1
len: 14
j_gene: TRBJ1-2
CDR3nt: TGTGCCAGCAGCGCGTTAACAGGGGGCAATGGCTACACCTTC
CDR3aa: CASSALTGGNGYTF

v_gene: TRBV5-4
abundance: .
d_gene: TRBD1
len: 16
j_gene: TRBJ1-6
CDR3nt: TGTGCCAGCAGCCCACAGGCGGGACAGGGGGACTCACCCCTCCACTTT
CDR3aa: CASSPQAGQGDSPLHF

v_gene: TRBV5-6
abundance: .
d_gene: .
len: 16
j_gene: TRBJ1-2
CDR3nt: TGTGCCAGCAGCTTGGAGGGAGGGACGACTAACTATGGCTACACCTTC
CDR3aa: CASSLEGGTTNYGYTF

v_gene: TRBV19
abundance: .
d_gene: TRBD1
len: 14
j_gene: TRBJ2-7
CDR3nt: TGTGCCAGTAGTTCCGGGACAGAAAACTACGAGCAGTACTTC
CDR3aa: CASSSGTENYEQYF

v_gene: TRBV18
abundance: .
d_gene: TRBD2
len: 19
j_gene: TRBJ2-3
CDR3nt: TGTGCCAGCTCACCATTAACTAGCGGGGGGATCTCTAGCACAGATACGCAGTATTTT
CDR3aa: CASSPLTSGGISSTDTQYF

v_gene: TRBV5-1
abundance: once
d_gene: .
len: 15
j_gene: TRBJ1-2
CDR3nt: TGCGCCAGCAGCTTGACAGGGTTAAGCGACTATGGCTACACCTTC
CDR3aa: CASSLTGLSDYGYTF

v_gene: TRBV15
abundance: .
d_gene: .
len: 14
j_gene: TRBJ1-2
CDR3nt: TGTGCCACCAGCACGCCCTGGGCTGGGCTAGGCTACACCTTC
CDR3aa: CATSTPWAGLGYTF

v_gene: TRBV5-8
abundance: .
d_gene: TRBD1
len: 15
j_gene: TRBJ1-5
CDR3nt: TGTGCCAGCAGCTATGACAGGGGCGCAGGGCAGCCCCAGCATTTT
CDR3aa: CASSYDRGAGQPQHF

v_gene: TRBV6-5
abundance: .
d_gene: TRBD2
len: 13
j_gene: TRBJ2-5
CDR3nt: TGTGCCAGCAGTGGGGGACTAGCTGGGACCCAGTACTTC
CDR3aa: CASSGGLAGTQYF

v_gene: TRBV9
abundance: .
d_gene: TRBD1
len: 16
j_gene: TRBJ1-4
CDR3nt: TGTGCCAGCAGCGCCGGTTTCGGGACAGGAAATGAAAAACTGTTTTTT
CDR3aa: CASSAGFGTGNEKLFF

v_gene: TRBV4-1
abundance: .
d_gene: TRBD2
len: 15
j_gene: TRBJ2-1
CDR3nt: TGCGCCAGCAGCCTCGGACTAGCGGGGTTAAATGAGCAGTTCTTC
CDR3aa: CASSLGLAGLNEQFF

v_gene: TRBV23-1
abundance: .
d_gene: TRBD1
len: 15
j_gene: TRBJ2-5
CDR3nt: TGCGCCAGCAAGTGGACAGGGGGTCCTAAATGGACCCAGTACTTC
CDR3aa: CASKWTGGPKWTQYF

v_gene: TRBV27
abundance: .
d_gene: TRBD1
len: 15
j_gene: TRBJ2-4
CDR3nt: TGTGCCAGCAGTTCCGGGACAGGGGGCGGAAACATTCAGTACTTC
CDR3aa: CASSSGTGGGNIQYF

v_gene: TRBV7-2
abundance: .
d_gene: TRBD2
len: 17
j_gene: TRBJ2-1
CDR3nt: TGTGCCAGCAGCAAAGGGCCCCTTAGCGGGGGGGCAAATGAGCAGTTCTTC
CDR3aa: CASSKGPLSGGANEQFF

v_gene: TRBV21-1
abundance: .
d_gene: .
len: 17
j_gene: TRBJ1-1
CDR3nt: TGTGCCAGCAGCAAAGTTGTAGGGGGTGGTGAGAACACTGAAGCTTTCTTT
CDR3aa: CASSKVVGGGENTEAFF

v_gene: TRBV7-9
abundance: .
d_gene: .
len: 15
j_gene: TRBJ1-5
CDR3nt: TGTGCCAGCAGCTCCTCTGCAGGGTTTAATCAGCCCCAGCATTTT
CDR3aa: CASSSSAGFNQPQHF

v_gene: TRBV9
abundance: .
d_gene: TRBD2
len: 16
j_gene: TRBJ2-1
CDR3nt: TGTGCCAGCAGCGTAAGTATAGCGGGGACCTACAATGAGCAGTTCTTC
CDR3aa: CASSVSIAGTYNEQFF

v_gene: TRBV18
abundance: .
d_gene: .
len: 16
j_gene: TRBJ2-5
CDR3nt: TGTGCCAGCTCACCAAACCCCGGGACATACCAAGAGACCCAGTACTTC
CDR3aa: CASSPNPGTYQETQYF

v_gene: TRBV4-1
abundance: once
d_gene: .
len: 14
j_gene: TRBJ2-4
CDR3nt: TGCGCCAGCAGCCAACGCGTAGCCAAAAACATTCAGTACTTC
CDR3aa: CASSQRVAKNIQYF

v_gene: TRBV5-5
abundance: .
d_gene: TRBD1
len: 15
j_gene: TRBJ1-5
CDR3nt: TGTGCCAGCAGCCGAGGGGGGACAGTGAATCAGCCCCAGCATTTT
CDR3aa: CASSRGGTVNQPQHF

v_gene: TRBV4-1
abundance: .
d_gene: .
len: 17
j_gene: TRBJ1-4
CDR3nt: TGCGCCAGCAGCCAACCCCTCGCGGGGTCGGTGGATGAAAAACTGTTTTTT
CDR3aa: CASSQPLAGSVDEKLFF

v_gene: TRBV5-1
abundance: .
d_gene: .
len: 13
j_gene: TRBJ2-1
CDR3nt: TGCGCCAGCAGCTTGGACTTCGACAATGAGCAGTTCTTC
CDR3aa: CASSLDFDNEQFF

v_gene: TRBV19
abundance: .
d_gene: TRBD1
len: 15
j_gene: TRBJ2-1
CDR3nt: TGTGCCAGTAGTATTAGGCAGAACGACAGGGGAGAGCAGTTCTTC
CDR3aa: CASSIRQNDRGEQFF

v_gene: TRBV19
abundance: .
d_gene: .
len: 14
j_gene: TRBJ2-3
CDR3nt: TGTGCCAGTTCTGTACAGGGAGTCACAGATACGCAGTATTTT
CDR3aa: CASSVQGVTDTQYF

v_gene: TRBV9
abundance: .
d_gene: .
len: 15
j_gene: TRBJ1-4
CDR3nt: TGTGCCAGCAGCGTAGGAATAGCAACTAATGAAAAACTGTTTTTT
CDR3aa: CASSVGIATNEKLFF

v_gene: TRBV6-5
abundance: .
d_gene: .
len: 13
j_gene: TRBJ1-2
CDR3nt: TGTGCCAGCAGTAGAACGGAGAACGATGGCTACACCTTC
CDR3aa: CASSRTENDGYTF

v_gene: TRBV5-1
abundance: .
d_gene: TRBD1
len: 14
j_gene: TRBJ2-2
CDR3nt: TGCGCCAGCAGCTTTGGACAGGCCACCGGGGAGCTGTTTTTT
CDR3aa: CASSFGQATGELFF

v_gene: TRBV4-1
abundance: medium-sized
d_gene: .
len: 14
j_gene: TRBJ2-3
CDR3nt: TGCGCCAGCAGCCCCCCAGGGGCGAAAGATACGCAGTATTTT
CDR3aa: CASSPPGAKDTQYF

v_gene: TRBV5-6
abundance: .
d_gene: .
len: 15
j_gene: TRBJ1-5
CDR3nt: TGTGCCAGCACCCTGTGGTCAGGGCTCAATCAGCCCCAGCATTTT
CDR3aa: CASTLWSGLNQPQHF

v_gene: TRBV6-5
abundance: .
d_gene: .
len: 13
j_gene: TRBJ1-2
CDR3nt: TGTGCCAGCAGTTACTCGACAGCGGGCCGCTACACCTTC
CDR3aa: CASSYSTAGRYTF

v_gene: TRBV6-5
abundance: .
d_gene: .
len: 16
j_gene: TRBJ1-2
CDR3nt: TGTGCCAGCAGTTACCGGGGGGGGCGAGGTAACTATGGCTACACCTTC
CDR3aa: CASSYRGGRGNYGYTF

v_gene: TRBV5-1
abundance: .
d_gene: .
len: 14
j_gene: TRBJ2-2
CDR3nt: TGCGCCAGCAGCCCGTCGGGGAACACCGGGGAGCTGTTTTTT
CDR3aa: CASSPSGNTGELFF

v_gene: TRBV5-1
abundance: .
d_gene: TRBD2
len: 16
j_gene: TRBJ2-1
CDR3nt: TGCGCCAGCAGTACTCTAGCGGGGGGCCTTTGGGATGAGCAGTTCTTC
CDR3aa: CASSTLAGGLWDEQFF

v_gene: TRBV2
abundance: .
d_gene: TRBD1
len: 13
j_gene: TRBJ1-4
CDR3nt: TGTGCCACCCAGGGGGCGGGCATGGGGGGACTGTTTTTT
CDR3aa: CATQGAGMGGLFF

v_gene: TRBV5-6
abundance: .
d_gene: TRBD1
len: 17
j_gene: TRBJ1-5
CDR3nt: TGTGCCAGCAGCTTTCGAGGACAGGGGGCATACAATCAGCCCCAGCATTTT
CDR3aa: CASSFRGQGAYNQPQHF

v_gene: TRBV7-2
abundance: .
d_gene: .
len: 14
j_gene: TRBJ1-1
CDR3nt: TGTGCCAGCAGCGGTCGAGTCAGGCACACTGAAGCTTTCTTT
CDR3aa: CASSGRVRHTEAFF

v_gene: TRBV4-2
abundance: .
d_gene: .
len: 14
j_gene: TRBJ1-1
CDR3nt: TGTGCCAGCAGCCAAGAGGCGGATAACACTGAAGCTTTCTTT
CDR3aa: CASSQEADNTEAFF

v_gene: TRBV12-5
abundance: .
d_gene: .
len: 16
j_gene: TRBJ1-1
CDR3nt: TGTGCTAGTGGTCCGGAAGGCCGGACAGTGAACACTGAAGCTTTCTTT
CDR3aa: CASGPEGRTVNTEAFF

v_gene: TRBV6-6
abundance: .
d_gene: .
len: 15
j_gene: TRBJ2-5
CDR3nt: TGTGCCAGCAGTTACTCGAGACTGGTCCAAGAGACCCAGTACTTC
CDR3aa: CASSYSRLVQETQYF

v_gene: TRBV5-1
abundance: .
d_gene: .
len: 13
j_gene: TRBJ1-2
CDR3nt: TGCGCCAGCAGCTTAGAGAGTTACTATGGCTACACCTTC
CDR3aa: CASSLESYYGYTF

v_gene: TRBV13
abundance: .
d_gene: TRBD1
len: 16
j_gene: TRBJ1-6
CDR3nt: TGTGCCAGCAGCGAACGCACAGGGGGCGCAAGTTCACCCCTCCACTTT
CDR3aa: CASSERTGGASSPLHF

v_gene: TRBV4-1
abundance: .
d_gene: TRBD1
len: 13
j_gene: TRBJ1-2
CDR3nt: TGCGCCAGCAGCCCTCAGGGGGTTCATGGCTACACCTTC
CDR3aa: CASSPQGVHGYTF

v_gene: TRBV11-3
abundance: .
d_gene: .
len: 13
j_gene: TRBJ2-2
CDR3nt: TGTGCCAGCAGCACTAGCCCCACCGGGGAGCTGTTTTTT
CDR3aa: CASSTSPTGELFF

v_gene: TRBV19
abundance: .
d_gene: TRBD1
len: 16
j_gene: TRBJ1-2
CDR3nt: TGTGCCAGTAGTATAGCGATGACAGGGAATAGAAGAGGCTACACCTTC
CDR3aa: CASSIAMTGNRRGYTF